This entry concerns a single T cell receptor (beta chain). What it binds is unknown. These data belong to a study of vaccination effects on CD4 cells after COVID-19. As for the study in general: Post-vaccine sample collection fell at a median of 72 days after the second dose. General study results and limits: Among infection- and vaccine-induced clones, marked clonal contraction occurred late after vaccination.

TCRdb's table, derived via immunoSEQ multiplex PCR, lists solely in-frame clones and lacks some. The repertoire consists of roughly 59,000 clones, with around 80% occurring once and the leading ten covering 1.5% to 2.5%. Antigen-specific CD4+ T cells were expanded with viral peptide pools in the ViraFEST assay before sequencing. Culture lasted over 9 days before CD4+ T cell isolation. BNT162b2 vaccine or mRNA-1273 vaccine was given to participants in two doses. Among the vaccine recipients, none had a prior SARS-CoV-2 infection, and nucleocapsid antibodies were negative. The material sequenced was CD4+ T cells from PBMCs cultured with HCoV-OC43 spike peptides, taken after COVID-19 vaccination. Subset described: HCoV-OC43 spike overlapping peptide pool stimulation. The origin of this receptor is a human donor who received a COVID-19 vaccine.

The CDR3 bases are TGTGCCAGCAGCTCGAACAGGGTTGCAGAGACCCAGTACTTC. Protein: CASSSNRVAETQYF. J is TRBJ2-5 and V is TRBV7-2; the D gene is possibly TRBD1 (6 bases). Germline V gives CDR1 SGHTA, CDR2 FQGNSA. CDR3 size: 14 residues. Trimming stripped 4 bases from V and 4 bases from J, with 13 bases between.